The 27 T cell receptor beta chains below come from one sample, sequenced in a study of shared clonotypes between healthy human individuals (dated by TCRdb to the early 2020s). Libraries were prepared through the immunoSEQ multiplex PCR assay. Imported from immuneACCESS, the table was reduced by TCRdb to in-frame sequences with V and J called. These copies leave out some clones; in studies compared against another copy, an unresolved V gene accounts for under half, and the cause of the remainder is not known. For this sample the table gives under 150,000 clones, of which approximately 70% were detected only once. Around 23% of the sample is in the top ten clones. Sequenced input: memory CD8+ T cells sorted from blood. Explained via the paper, the cell subset or site label denotes: CD45RO+ cells pooled with CCR7-negative TemRA cells. These receptors were taken from a woman aged 25 to 45 in good health.

The rearrangement uses TRBV28 and TRBJ2-4; D not certain. Deletions cut 3 bases from V and 3 bases from J, with 9 bases between. The CDR3 is 14 residues long. Germline loops: CDR1 MDHEN, CDR2 SYDVKM. The CDR3 DNA reads TGTGCCAGCAGTTTCCGGCAATTCAAAAACATTCAGTACTTC. This sequence encodes CASSFRQFKNIQYF.

This clone was seen repeatedly, ten times or more. V and J are TRBV25-1 and TRBJ2-1, with D possibly TRBD1 on 6 matching bases. Germline V gene lookup returns CDR1 MGHDK and CDR2 SYGVNS. The V gene lost 0 bases and the J gene lost 0 bases, with 12 bases spanning the gap. The CDR3 has 17 residues. As DNA, the CDR3 is TGTGCCAGCAGTGAATACGGACAGCAAAGCTCCTACAATGAGCAGTTCTTC. Residues: CASSEYGQQSSYNEQFF.

With respect to this clone: A read error may produce the germline difference seen at one junction end. The chain is built from TRBV2 and TRBJ2-2; D possibly corresponds to TRBD1 (6 bases). The CDR3 totals 14 residues. Germline V gene lookup returns CDR1 SNHLY and CDR2 FYNNEI. CDR3 nucleotides: TGTGCCAGCAGGGACAGCCCGAAGACCGGGGAGCTGTTTTTT. It translates to CASRDSPKTGELFF. The full variable domain, its missing parts supplied by reference TRBV2 and TRBJ2-2, is EPEVTQTPSHQVTQMGQEVILRCVPISNHLYFYWYRQILGQKVEFLVSFYNNEISEKSEIFDDQFSVERPDGSNFTLKIRSTKLEDSAMYFCASRDSPKTGELFFGEGSRLTVL.

The V gene is TRBV29-1, the J gene TRBJ2-3; 7 bases line up with TRBD2. V shed 4 bases, J shed 4 bases, and the junction held 8 bases outside the gene matches. The CDR3 extends over 14 amino acids. The germline CDR1 and CDR2 sequences are SQVTM and ANQGSEA. In DNA form, the CDR3 reads TGCAGCGTTGTGGCGGGAGAACAAGCAGATACGCAGTATTTT. Its protein is CSVVAGEQADTQYF.

This clone was seen a handful of times. The V and J genes are TRBV6-4 and TRBJ2-1, with 14 bases aligning to TRBD2. This CDR3 has 16 amino acids. The germline V gene has CDR1 MRHNA and CDR2 SNTAGT. V lost 3 bases and J lost 8; bases outside the gene matches: 6. CDR3 sequence: CASSEAGTSGSYEQFF. The CDR3 DNA reads as TGTGCCAGCAGTGAGGCCGGGACTAGCGGGAGCTATGAGCAGTTCTTC.

The gene calls are TRBV4-1 and TRBJ2-7, with 8 bases fitting TRBD2. J lost 3 bases, V lost 1 base, and 14 bases had no gene match. This CDR3 is 18 amino acids long. Germline assignment: CDR1 MGHRA and CDR2 YSYEKL. The CDR3 loop reads CASSQGLAGSLRDYEQYF. The CDR3 DNA follows: TGCGCCAGCAGCCAAGGCCTAGCGGGTTCACTGAGAGACTACGAGCAGTACTTC.

The rearrangement joins TRBV29-1 to TRBJ2-7; D may be TRBD1 or TRBD2 (5 bases each). Germline CDR1 reads SQVTM; CDR2 reads ANQGSEA. Trimming removed 2 bases at V and 2 bases at J, with 16 bases between. This CDR3 contains 15 residues. CDR3 amino acids: CSVETQGPLAYEQYF. CDR3 nucleotides: TGCAGCGTTGAAACGCAGGGACCTTTGGCCTACGAGCAGTACTTC.

The genes are TRBV7-9 and TRBJ2-3; D may be TRBD2 (6 bases). Germline CDR1 SEHNR, CDR2 FQNEAQ (reference sequence). Deletions cut 5 bases from V and 6 bases from J, with 9 bases between. The CDR3 sequence is 12 residues long. Here the CDR3 reads CASSPGRDTQYF. CDR3 DNA: TGTGCCAGCAGCCCTGGGAGGGATACGCAGTATTTT. Full variable domain (remainder filled in from reference TRBV7-9 and TRBJ2-3): DTGVSQNPRHKITKRGQNVTFRCDPISEHNRLYWYRQTLGQGPEFLTYFQNEAQLEKSRLLSDRFSAERPKGSFSTLEIQRTEQGDSAMYLCASSPGRDTQYFGPGTRLTVL.

This clone occurred once. This chain connects TRBV27 to TRBJ2-1, with TRBD2 matching 7 bases. Germline V gene lookup returns CDR1 MNHEY and CDR2 SMNVEV (reference sequence). V trimming: 0 bases; J trimming: 0 bases; junction bases outside the gene matches: 11. The CDR3 extends over 19 amino acids. Here the CDR3 DNA reads TGTGCCAGCAGTTTATCGGAAACTAGCGCAATTAGCTCCTACAATGAGCAGTTCTTC. This translates into CASSLSETSAISSYNEQFF.

A remark on this clone: Other DNA variants within this sample encode the same CDR3. The chain employs TRBV5-1 and TRBJ2-1; no clear D. The length of the CDR3 is 15 residues. Germline loops: CDR1 SGHRS, CDR2 YFSETQ. The germline V and J ends were trimmed by 0 bases and 0 bases, with 7 bases remaining between them. The CDR3 loop reads CASSLDSSSYNEQFF. In DNA, the CDR3 is TGCGCCAGCAGCTTGGACTCGAGCTCCTACAATGAGCAGTTCTTC. Supplemented by reference TRBV5-1 and TRBJ2-1, the full variable domain reads KAGVTQTPRYLIKTRGQQVTLSCSPISGHRSVSWYQQTPGQGLQFLFEYFSETQRNKGNFPGRFSGRQFSNSRSEMNVSTLELGDSALYLCASSLDSSSYNEQFFGPGTRLTVL.

This clone was found a few times. The chain joins TRBV6-4 to TRBJ2-1; the D is unclear. The CDR3 is 13 amino acids. CDR1 is MRHNA and CDR2 is SNTAGT in the germline V gene. Between the trimmed V and J ends, which lost 6 bases and 5 bases, there was a span of 11 bases. In DNA, the CDR3 is TGTGCCAGCAGCCAAGGACCCAACAATGAGCAGTTCTTC. It translates to CASSQGPNNEQFF.

The rearrangement links TRBV5-4 to TRBJ2-1; tentative D call: TRBD2 (5 bases). The CDR3 totals 15 residues. V was clipped by 0 bases and J by 4 bases, with 11 bases between them. Per germline, CDR1 SGHNT and CDR2 YYREEE (reference sequence). CDR3 sequence reads: CASSLGWEFYNEQFF. For the CDR3, the DNA is TGTGCCAGCAGCTTGGGGTGGGAGTTTTACAATGAGCAGTTCTTC.

The chain carries TRBV11-2 and TRBJ1-2; D ambiguous. There are 14 residues in the CDR3. V was pared by 2 bases and J by 6 bases, with 13 bases between. The germline gives CDR1 SGHAT, CDR2 FQNNGV. This chain's CDR3 is CASSLLAYYDGYTF. CDR3 DNA: TGTGCCAGCAGCTTACTCGCCTACTACGATGGCTACACCTTC.

CDR3 residues: CASSLSVEGSYGYTF. CDR3 DNA: TGTGCCAGCAGTTTAAGTGTAGAGGGGAGCTATGGCTACACCTTC. V usage is TRBV28 and J usage is TRBJ1-2; a possible D gene is TRBD1 (5 bases). Germline V CDR1 and CDR2: MDHEN, SYDVKM. This CDR3 region has 15 residues. The V end lost 2 bases, the J end lost 4 bases, and 14 bases lay between the germline ends.

As regards this clone: Given a far larger clone just one base away, this is likely a sequencing read error. The gene calls are TRBV6-1 and TRBJ2-2, with 9 bases identical to TRBD2. The germline V gene has CDR1 MNHNS and CDR2 SASEGT. CDR3 length: 15 residues. V dropped 2 bases and J dropped 2; count of bases not matched to a gene: 0. The CDR3 loop reads CASSELAGNTGELFF. DNA of the CDR3: TGTGCCAGCAGTGAACTAGCGGGAAACACCGGGGAGCTGTTTTTT.

The J gene is TRBJ2-1, the V gene TRBV4-1, with a possible D match to TRBD2 (5 bases). Per germline, CDR1 MGHRA and CDR2 YSYEKL. Trimming cost V 1 base and J 1 base, with 11 bases left between them. CDR3 size: 16 residues. CDR3 loop: CASSQVTGKSYNEQFF. DNA of the CDR3: TGCGCCAGCAGCCAAGTAACGGGAAAGTCCTACAATGAGCAGTTCTTC.

The rearrangement joins TRBV7-2 to TRBJ1-1; possibly TRBD1 for D (5 bases). The germline V gene encodes CDR1 SGHTA and CDR2 FQGNSA. V gave up 4 bases and J gave up 3 bases, with 9 bases separating them. CDR3 length equals 13 residues. CDR3 residues: CASSSQADTEAFF. CDR3 DNA: TGTGCCAGCAGCTCACAGGCTGACACTGAAGCTTTCTTT. Based on the CDR3 plus reference TRBV7-2 and TRBJ1-1, the full variable domain is GAGVSQSPSNKVTEKGKDVELRCDPISGHTALYWYRQSLGQGLEFLIYFQGNSAPDKSGLPSDRFSAERTGGSVSTLTIQRTQQEDSAVYLCASSSQADTEAFFGQGTRLTVV.

The V call is TRBV28, the J call TRBJ2-7, with D hard to call. Germline lookup yields CDR1 MDHEN and CDR2 SYDVKM. With 7 bases removed from V and 4 bases from J, the gap between germline ends came to 11 bases. This CDR3 region has 12 residues. This chain's CDR3 is CASKSRVYEQYF. The CDR3 DNA follows: TGTGCCAGCAAATCCCGGGTGTACGAGCAGTACTTC.

The genes are TRBV7-8 and TRBJ2-5; 10 bases line up with TRBD2. V was clipped by 3 bases and J by 4 bases; unmatched bases: 5. The CDR3 loop spans 15 amino acids. CDR1 and CDR2 from the germline V gene are SGHVS and FQNEAQ. The CDR3 sequence: CASSLLAGAAETQYF. The CDR3 DNA sequence: TGTGCCAGCAGCTTGCTAGCGGGAGCAGCAGAGACCCAGTACTTC.

The V call is TRBV27, the J call TRBJ1-3; D is undetermined. V lost 0 bases to trimming and J lost 4 bases, with 16 bases between them. Per the germline V gene, CDR1 is MNHEY and CDR2 is SMNVEV (reference sequence). The CDR3 has 17 amino acids. The CDR3 DNA reads as TGTGCCAGCAGTTTATCGTTTCTTCCGGGCGGAGGAAACACCATATATTTT. The encoded protein is CASSLSFLPGGGNTIYF.

This clone has just one count. The J gene is TRBJ2-3, the V gene TRBV2, with D perhaps matching TRBD2 (5 bases). Between the trimmed V and J ends, which lost 6 bases and 3 bases, there was a span of 16 bases. Germline values: CDR1 SNHLY, CDR2 FYNNEI. There are 15 residues in the CDR3. The CDR3 spells CASRLGSLGTDTQYF. Here the CDR3 DNA reads TGTGCCAGCAGGTTGGGGAGTTTAGGAACAGATACGCAGTATTTT.

The chain uses TRBV5-4 and TRBJ1-1, with D maybe TRBD1 (5 bases). The CDR3 loop spans 14 amino acids. The V gene's germline CDR1 is SGHNT and CDR2 YYREEE (reference sequence). Trimming removed 6 bases at V and 3 bases at J, with 15 bases between. CDR3 DNA sequence: TGTGCCAGCACCCCTTGGCGGGGGGACACTGAAGCTTTCTTT. This sequence encodes CASTPWRGDTEAFF.

This sequence joins TRBV13 and TRBJ2-3; perhaps D is TRBD1 or TRBD2 (5 bases each). The CDR3 has 16 amino acids. Germline V gives CDR1 PRHDT, CDR2 FYEKMQ (reference sequence). V was trimmed by 4 bases and J by 2 bases, leaving 16 bases between them. CDR3: CASSSRDGFITDTQYF. In DNA, the CDR3 is TGTGCCAGCAGCTCCAGGGACGGTTTTATCACAGATACGCAGTATTTT.

The genes are TRBV2 and TRBJ2-3, with 12 positions matching TRBD2. Trimming at V came to 10 bases and at J to 1 base, leaving 18 bases not matched to a gene. Germline assignment: CDR1 SNHLY and CDR2 FYNNEI. The length of the CDR3 is 19 residues. As DNA, the CDR3 is TGTGCCACCCTACCCATTGGGCTAGCGGGAGGGCCTGGCACAGATACGCAGTATTTT. Translating gives CATLPIGLAGGPGTDTQYF.

Notes on this clone: This may come from a read error, since a much larger clone is one base off. Other DNA sequences in this sample translate to the same CDR3. The rearrangement links TRBV9 to TRBJ2-7; 8 positions agree with TRBD1. The V and J ends lost 8 bases and 10 bases, in that order; junction bases with no gene match: 20. Looked up from germline, CDR1 is SGDLS and CDR2 is YYNGEE. The CDR3 is 15 amino acids. The CDR3 DNA is TGTGCCAGAAGCTCTACAGGGCAGGGGGCTTCCGAACAGTACTTC. Its protein is CARSSTGQGASEQYF.

This clone has a single count. This rearrangement joins TRBV28 to TRBJ2-7; D remains unclear. CDR1 MDHEN and CDR2 SYDVKM come from the germline V gene. Trimming stripped 5 bases from V and 2 bases from J, with 7 bases between. The CDR3 contains 12 residues. In DNA, the CDR3 is TGTGCCAGCAGTCTCCTACCCTACGAGCAGTACTTC. This translates into CASSLLPYEQYF. Drawing the rest from reference TRBV28 and TRBJ2-7, the complete variable domain is DVKVTQSSRYLVKRTGEKVFLECVQDMDHENMFWYRQDPGLGLRLIYFSYDVKMKEKGDIPEGYSVSREKKERFSLILESASTNQTSMYLCASSLLPYEQYFGPGTRLTVT.

In this sample, this clone turned up many times. V usage is TRBV6-5 and J usage is TRBJ2-5; 9 bases align to TRBD1. The J call may be in error: the DNA end matches TRBJ2-7 better. Germline lookup yields CDR1 MNHEY and CDR2 SVGAGI. This CDR3 spans 15 amino acids. Written as DNA, the CDR3 is TGTGCCAGCAGTTACTCGACAGGGGGTCCTTACGAGCAGTACTTC. Its translation: CASSYSTGGPYEQYF.